Sequencing of this TCR beta chain was carried out in a study of T-cell reconstitution after alpha-beta-depleted transplantation in children. This clonotype came up many times. Unique molecular identifiers featured in how the TCRbeta library was prepared. MiXCR, applied by TCRdb to the PCR reads, yields one record per CDR3 protein. The sample has roughly 500,000 distinct CDR3 sequences, 10% to 13% seen once. V lost 3 bases and J lost 6, with 6 bases in between. The germline gives CDR1 WSHSY, CDR2 SAAADI. CDR3 length: 11 amino acids. The receptor was isolated from a child aged 2-15 years with inherited bone marrow failure, due to receive a stem cell transplant. Sequenced here: PBMCs, sampled before TCRalphabeta/CD19-depleted stem cell transplant. V usage is TRBV10-2 and J usage is TRBJ2-7; D is uncertain. The CDR3 spells CASSDRAEQYF. CDR3 nucleotide sequence: TGCGCCAGCAGTGACCGGGCCGAGCAGTACTTC.